The table lists the clone carrying this T cell receptor (beta chain) with a few counts. For TCR beta, libraries came from iRepertoire HTBI primers and Arm-PCR of CDR3 regions. TCRdb reanalysed the multiplex PCR reads using MiXCR and keeps one entry per CDR3 protein. The sample has hundreds of thousands of distinct CDR3 sequences, 15% to 20% seen once. The record originates from a study of regulatory T cells in long-lasting Graves disease. Time point denoted: newly diagnosed GD, antithyroid drugs for less than 3 months. Following extraction of RNA from PBMCs, that RNA was used to make the TCR library. CDR1 and CDR2 from the germline V gene are MGHRA and YSYEKL. The CDR3 extends over 15 amino acids. The V end lost 0 bases, the J end lost 4 bases, and 9 bases lay between the germline ends.

Source: peripheral blood mononuclear cells (PBMCs), taken at new diagnosis, from a patient treated with antithyroid drugs. The TCR originated in a female donor with Graves disease. The chain carries TRBV4-1 and TRBJ2-2; D gene uncertain. The CDR3 protein is CASSQEKEFTGELFF. CDR3 DNA: TGCGCCAGCAGCCAAGAGAAGGAGTTCACCGGGGAGCTGTTTTTT.